A single sample is the source of the 9 T cell receptor beta chains below, sequenced in a study of glioma-infiltrating T cells. The iRepertoire nested amplicon-rescue multiplex PCR amplified TCR alpha and beta CDR3s from RNA. One entry per CDR3 protein results from TCRdb running MiXCR on the multiplex PCR reads. The repertoire holds 150,000 to 200,000 distinct CDR3 sequences, with over 30% as singletons. Sequenced sample: glioma tissue, nonneoplastic brain tissue, or PBMCs (not recorded which). The receptors come from a human donor with low-grade glioma or glioblastoma, undergoing nonglioma brain surgery, or in good health (not recorded which).

This chain connects TRBV11-2 to TRBJ2-7; TRBD2 matches 12 bases. The germline V gene encodes CDR1 SGHAT and CDR2 FQNNGV. After removal of 0 bases from V and 3 bases from J, the junction contained 3 bases not matched to a gene. The CDR3 consists of 16 residues. CDR3 nucleotide sequence: TGTGCCAGCAGCTTAGAGACTAGCGGGAGTATCTACGAGCAGTACTTC. It translates to CASSLETSGSIYEQYF.

V is TRBV29-1 and J is TRBJ2-1, with TRBD1 as a possible D gene (6 bases). CDR1 and CDR2 (germline): SQVTM, ANQGSEA. V was cut by 7 bases and J by 3 bases, with 13 bases left in between. The CDR3 loop spans 13 amino acids. The CDR3 DNA sequence: TGCAGCGCCAAGGGGACAAACTACAATGAGCAGTTCTTC. Amino acid sequence: CSAKGTNYNEQFF.

This clonotype was recorded at least ten times. This chain connects TRBV6-2 or TRBV6-3 to TRBJ2-7, with 9 bases lining up with TRBD2. CDR1 and CDR2 (germline): MNHEY, SVGEGT. J was trimmed by 2 bases and V by 0 bases; bases with no gene match: 11. This CDR3 is 18 amino acids long. The CDR3 DNA reads TGTGCCAGCAGTTACTCCCCACTAGCGGGCCACAAAACCTACGAGCAGTACTTC. Its protein product is CASSYSPLAGHKTYEQYF.

This clonotype was observed a few times. The chain has TRBV19 and TRBJ1-1; 11 nucleotides align to TRBD1. Germline V gene sequence: CDR1 LNHDA, CDR2 SQIVND (reference sequence). V lost 4 bases to trimming and J lost 3 bases; unmatched junction nucleotides: 4. This CDR3 is 15 amino acids long. CDR3 sequence (DNA): TGTGCCAGTAGTACCCGGACAGGGGGCTACACTGAAGCTTTCTTT. Translated, it gives CASSTRTGGYTEAFF.

V gene TRBV30 combines with J gene TRBJ1-3; TRBD1 might be the D (6 bases). Trimming cost V 3 bases and J 2 bases, with 11 bases left between them. Germline V CDR1 and CDR2: GTSNPN, SVGIG (reference sequence). CDR3 length: 14 amino acids. CDR3: CAWSLGGAGNTIYF. DNA of the CDR3: TGTGCCTGGAGCCTAGGGGGAGCTGGAAACACCATATATTTT.

The chain joins TRBV3-1 to TRBJ2-4, with D hard to call. Germline lookup yields CDR1 LGHDT and CDR2 YNNKEL (reference sequence). The CDR3 has 15 amino acids. The germline V and J ends were trimmed by 4 bases and 8 bases, with 18 bases remaining between them. The CDR3 is CASSLQIADAYIQYF. As DNA, the CDR3 is TGTGCCAGCAGCCTACAGATAGCTGACGCCTACATTCAGTACTTC.

The table lists this clonotype with many counts. V and J are TRBV7-2 and TRBJ1-6; D might be TRBD1 (5 bases). In germline, CDR1 is SGHTA, CDR2 FQGNSA. Trimming stripped 5 bases from V and 10 bases from J, with 15 bases between. CDR3 length equals 14 residues. The CDR3 loop reads CASSARTWGSPLHF. CDR3 sequence (DNA): TGTGCCAGCAGCGCCCGGACTTGGGGGTCACCCCTCCACTTT.

About this clonotype: It may be a read error: a sequence one base away is much more abundant. V usage is TRBV12-3 or TRBV12-4 and J usage is TRBJ1-1; 10 bases agree with TRBD1. V trimming: 6 bases; J trimming: 6 bases; junction bases outside the gene matches: 7. The CDR3 extends over 14 amino acids. In DNA, the CDR3 is TGTGCCAGCAGCCGGACAGGGGGGGACGCTGAAGCTTTCTTT. Translating it yields CASSRTGGDAEAFF.

This clonotype was seen more than once but under ten times. This may come from a read error, since a much larger clone is one base off. The J gene is TRBJ2-3, the V gene TRBV6-2 or TRBV6-3; tentative D call: TRBD1 (5 bases). CDR1 MNHEY and CDR2 SVGEGT come from the germline V gene. The CDR3 length is 13 residues. The CDR3 DNA follows: TGTGCCACCGCGGATGTGCGCACAGGTACGCAGTATTTT. Translated: CATADVRTGTQYF.